This TCR beta chain was identified during a study of shared clonotypes between healthy human individuals. In the study overall: Serving as donors were two women and a few men, whose ages spanned 18 to 49. For every donor, three CD4 naive, three CD4 memory, two CD8 naive and one CD8 memory plates were used.

Losses at the gene ends were 4 bases for V and 5 bases for J; bases not matched to a gene: 5. This CDR3 contains 16 residues. Germline V gives CDR1 SGHDN, CDR2 FVKESK. Method: immunoSEQ multiplex PCR; TCRdb's copy keeps in-frame clones and lacks some. The data show about 2.4 million clones, more than 80% seen once. Findings and limits, study-wide: Estimated richness was generally greater in naive than memory subsets. Large sequencing depth failed to make sorted-subset sequencing complete, rarefaction showed.

Details on this clone: Its antigen is still unknown.

The genes are TRBV14 and TRBJ2-1; 13 bases agree with TRBD2. The sequencing input was naive CD4+ T cells sorted from blood. Subset reported: CD45RA+ positively selected. This receptor was identified in a man younger than 35 in good health. The CDR3 protein is CASSPLLAGGDNEQFF. The CDR3 DNA reads as TGTGCCAGCAGCCCCCTACTAGCGGGGGGGGACAATGAGCAGTTCTTC.